These T cell receptor beta chains were read from a single sample in a study of T cells in Graves' hyperthyroidism and ophthalmopathy. TCRdb re-analysed the multiplex PCR reads in MiXCR, keeping a single row per CDR3 protein. The data contain hundreds of thousands of distinct CDR3 sequences, 38% of them singletons. Sequencing was done on a sample of blood. The receptor source for this set is a man between 18 and 35 years old with Graves' hyperthyroidism. CDR3s include the opening cysteine and the closing phenylalanine or tryptophan. Fields, in order: D gene, J gene, V gene, clone size, CDR3 DNA, CDR3 protein. The D gene is left open where the match is weak. Expanded clones are given a class, and other clones once, few, many or no size at all.

TRBD2 TRBJ2-7 TRBV20-1 many TGCAGTGCTGCCTCAGGCGGGGGAGACTACGAGCAGTACTTC CSAASGGGDYEQYF
TRBD1 TRBJ1-2 TRBV12-3/TRBV12-4 many TGTGCCAGCAGTAAGGGACAGGGGTTCGGCTACACCTTC CASSKGQGFGYTF
. TRBJ2-2 TRBV7-9 many TGTGCCAGCAGCTTAGAGGCCGGGGAGCTGTTTTTT CASSLEAGELFF
. TRBJ1-2 TRBV29-1 many TGCAGCGTGGAGACGGACCCTCTGAGTGGTGGCTACACCTTC CSVETDPLSGGYTF
. TRBJ1-2 TRBV5-1 . TGTGCCAGCAGCTTGGCGGACGTCTATGGCTACACCTTC CASSLADVYGYTF
. TRBJ1-5 TRBV19 . TGTGCCAGTAGTTTTCGTGGATCCGTCGGAAATCAGCCCCAGCATTTT CASSFRGSVGNQPQHF
TRBD2 TRBJ2-5 TRBV4-2 few TGTGCCAGCAGCCAAGAGGGGACTAGATATGAGACCCAGTACTTC CASSQEGTRYETQYF
. TRBJ1-4 TRBV12-3/TRBV12-4 few TGTGCCAGCAGTGGGACCAACCGAAATGAAAAACTGTTTTTT CASSGTNRNEKLFF
. TRBJ1-2 TRBV7-2 once TGTGCCAGCAGCGCCGAGGCCGGGTTTAACTATGGCTACACCTTC CASSAEAGFNYGYTF
. TRBJ2-7 TRBV7-8 many TGTGCCAGCAGCTGGCACGTGGAAATGCCCACTGATCCCTACGAGCAGTACTTC CASSWHVEMPTDPYEQYF
. TRBJ1-1 TRBV6-5 many TGTGCCAGCAGGCCCTCACAGTACATGAACACTGAAGCTTTCTTT CASRPSQYMNTEAFF
. TRBJ2-6 TRBV20-1 many TGCAGTGCTGAGGGAGGAGCTGGGGCCAACGTCCTGACTTTC CSAEGGAGANVLTF
. TRBJ2-7 TRBV7-2 many TGTGCCAGCAGCTTACTGGGGTACGAGCAGTACTTC CASSLLGYEQYF
TRBD1 TRBJ1-2 TRBV6-5 . TGTGCCAGCAGTTGGGGACAGAGCTACTATGGCTACACCTTC CASSWGQSYYGYTF
. TRBJ1-5 TRBV29-1 once TGCAGCGAGGATAGCAATCAGCCCCAGCATTTT CSEDSNQPQHF
TRBD2 TRBJ2-7 TRBV14 few TGTGCCAGCAGCCTCGGGATTGGACTAGCGGGGGAGACCTACGAGCAGTACTTC CASSLGIGLAGETYEQYF
. TRBJ2-7 TRBV19 . TGTGCCAGTACCCCCCGCCGGAATACCTACGAGCAGTACTTC CASTPRRNTYEQYF
. TRBJ1-1 TRBV7-9 few TGTGCCAGCAGGGCCACCTCCGCGGGGAACACTGAAGCTTTCTTT CASRATSAGNTEAFF
. TRBJ2-7 TRBV2 few TGTGCCATAATAGATAGCAGGGGCGGGGAGCAGTACTTC CAIIDSRGGEQYF
. TRBJ2-7 TRBV19 few TGTGCCAGTAGTATGGAAGTCGGAGGGGGCTACGAGCAGTACTTC CASSMEVGGGYEQYF
. TRBJ2-7 TRBV10-3 few TGTGCCAGCAGCTTTCCGGACGGCACCTACGAGCAGTACTTC CASSFPDGTYEQYF
. TRBJ2-7 TRBV7-2 once TGTGCCAGCAGTTCCCCCGAGCCGCCCTGGGCGCAGTACTTC CASSSPEPPWAQYF
. TRBJ1-4 TRBV7-9 . TGTGCCAGCAGCTTGGGTGGTTATGAAAAACTGTTTTTT CASSLGGYEKLFF
TRBD2 TRBJ2-5 TRBV7-8 . TGTGCCAGCAGCCAGGACCCGGGACTAGCGGCGGAGACCCAGTACTTC CASSQDPGLAAETQYF
. TRBJ2-7 TRBV20-1 . TGCAGTGCTAGAGACTTAGTAGAGCAGTACTTC CSARDLVEQYF
TRBD1 TRBJ1-6 TRBV12-3/TRBV12-4 few TGTGCCAGCAGTGCAACAGGGGGCAATAATTCACCCCTCCACTTT CASSATGGNNSPLHF
TRBD1 TRBJ2-5 TRBV20-1 . TGCAGTGCTAGAGAGGGGACAGGCAATCAGCCCCAGTACTTC CSAREGTGNQPQYF
. TRBJ1-5 TRBV2 . TGTGCCAGCAGGGCAGCGGACGTTAATCAGCCCCAGCATTTT CASRAADVNQPQHF
TRBD2 TRBJ2-7 TRBV7-6 many TGTGCCAGCAGCTCTACGGGAGGTCAGAACGAGCAGTACTTC CASSSTGGQNEQYF
. TRBJ1-5 TRBV7-6 many TGTGCCAGCAGCTTGTCAGCGGAACAGCCCCAGCATTTT CASSLSAEQPQHF
TRBD2 TRBJ2-7 TRBV29-1 many TGCAGCGTAACGACTCGTAGCGGGGGCTACGAGCAGTACTTC CSVTTRSGGYEQYF
. TRBJ2-5 TRBV11-2 few TGTGCCAGCAGCTCACTCGGCCAGCAAGAGACCCAGTACTTC CASSSLGQQETQYF
. TRBJ2-2 TRBV29-1 . TGCAGCGTGCGTGGGCCGGGCGGGGAGCTGTTTTTT CSVRGPGGELFF
. TRBJ1-3 TRBV7-3 . TGTGCCAGCAGTGGAGGGGTGGGATATGGAAACACCATATATTTT CASSGGVGYGNTIYF
. TRBJ1-1 TRBV29-1 few TGCAGCTTTCTCATGAACACTGAAGCTTTCTTT CSFLMNTEAFF
. TRBJ2-7 TRBV10-3 . TGTGCCAGCAGTACCGTACAAAAGGACGAGCAGTACTTC CASSTVQKDEQYF
. TRBJ1-1 TRBV29-1 many TGCAGCGTTGAAATAGGCTTTGAAGCTTTCTTT CSVEIGFEAFF
. TRBJ1-4 TRBV9 . . CASTETGERLMKNCFF
. TRBJ2-2 TRBV5-6 many TGTGCCAGCAGCTTGAGCCGGGCCGGGGAGCTGTTTTTT CASSLSRAGELFF
TRBD1 TRBJ2-7 TRBV2 . TGTGCCAGCAGTGTCCAGGGGGCACCCTACGAGCAGTACTTC CASSVQGAPYEQYF
. TRBJ2-7 TRBV7-8 few TGTGCCAGCACCTCAGGCCGCCAACCCTACGAGCAGTACTTC CASTSGRQPYEQYF
. TRBJ1-1 TRBV7-3 many TGTGCCAGCAGCTCAGGAAGGGAAACTGAAGCTTTCTTT CASSSGRETEAFF
. TRBJ2-2 TRBV5-1 . TGCGCCAGCAGGCCGACAGTTTCCACCGGGGAGCTGTTTTTT CASRPTVSTGELFF
TRBD1 TRBJ2-7 TRBV15 . TGTGCCACCAGCAGAGAACCAGGGGGAATGGAGCAGTACTTC CATSREPGGMEQYF
TRBD1 TRBJ1-4 TRBV6-5 . TGTGCCAGCAGTTCGGACAGGGGGCAGGCAACTAATGAAAAACTGTTTTTT CASSSDRGQATNEKLFF
TRBD2 TRBJ2-5 TRBV13 . TGTGCCAGCAGCTTAGCGAGACTAGCGGGGGGCAGCCAGACCCAGTACTTC CASSLARLAGGSQTQYF
TRBD1 TRBJ1-5 TRBV10-3 many TGTGCCATCAGTGCGGGACAGGGGGGTCAGCCCCAGCATTTT CAISAGQGGQPQHF
. TRBJ2-7 TRBV28 . TGTGCCAGCAGTTTTGAGGGAGGTTCCTACGAGCAGTACTTC CASSFEGGSYEQYF
. TRBJ1-1 TRBV7-9 few TGTGCCAGCAGCCGCTCCGCATCCTGGACGGTATTGAACACTGAAGCTTTCTTT CASSRSASWTVLNTEAFF
. TRBJ2-5 TRBV2 many TGTGCCAGCAGTGGGGCGGAGTACCAAGAGACCCAGTACTTC CASSGAEYQETQYF